Listed below are T cell receptor beta chains from one sample, sequenced in a study of T-cell reconstitution after alpha-beta-depleted transplantation in children. TCRdb re-called the PCR reads with MiXCR, one entry per CDR3 protein. The sample carries 330,000 or so distinct CDR3 sequences, around 10% recorded once. The source material was PBMCs, sampled before TCRalphabeta/CD19-depleted stem cell transplant. The receptors stem from a boy younger than two with acute myeloid leukemia, due to receive a stem cell transplant. CDR3s include the opening cysteine and the closing phenylalanine or tryptophan. The D gene is left open where the match is weak. Size is stated for part of the rows, as once, few or many counts, or as a class when the clone is expanded.

TRBV9,many,NA,TRBJ2-1,CASSVAPGGESSYNEQFF,TGTGCCAGCAGCGTAGCTCCGGGTGGGGAGTCCTCCTACAATGAGCAGTTCTTC
TRBV7-8,many,NA,TRBJ2-7,CASSLEGQSRNF,TGTGCCAGCAGCCTCGAAGGCCAATCCAGGAACTTC
TRBV20-1,many,NA,TRBJ2-7,CSARDPEQGYEQYF,TGCAGTGCTAGAGATCCGGAACAGGGTTACGAGCAGTACTTC
TRBV7-9,NA,TRBD2,TRBJ2-1,CASSLLGLAKSDEQFF,TGTGCCAGCAGCTTACTGGGACTAGCGAAGTCGGATGAGCAGTTCTTC
TRBV19,NA,TRBD1,TRBJ2-4,CASRNRGQGNIQYF,TGTGCCAGTCGCAACAGGGGACAGGGAAACATTCAGTACTTC
TRBV10-3,many,TRBD2,TRBJ2-4,CAISLGLAGRGKNIQYF,TGTGCCATCAGCCTGGGACTAGCGGGAAGGGGCAAAAACATTCAGTACTTC
TRBV28,NA,TRBD1,TRBJ2-2,CASSLRDRGRTGELFF,TGTGCCAGCAGCCTCCGGGACAGGGGGAGAACCGGGGAGCTGTTTTTT
TRBV28,NA,TRBD1,TRBJ2-7,CASSQTGASSYEQYF,TGTGCCAGCAGCCAGACAGGGGCGAGCTCCTACGAGCAGTACTTC
TRBV15,many,TRBD2,TRBJ2-7,CATSSGSGRARGHEQYF,TGTGCCACCAGCTCCGGTAGCGGGAGGGCCAGGGGCCACGAGCAGTACTTC
TRBV7-8,many,TRBD2,TRBJ2-4,CASSPVGLKNIQYF,TGTGCCAGCAGCCCGGTGGGACTAAAAAACATTCAGTACTTC
TRBV12-3/TRBV12-4,many,TRBD2,TRBJ2-3,CASSSLLAGVTDTQYF,TGTGCCAGCAGTTCTCTCTTAGCGGGAGTTACAGATACGCAGTATTTT
TRBV7-3,many,NA,TRBJ2-1,CASSLTKANEQFF,TGTGCCAGCAGCTTAACTAAAGCCAATGAGCAGTTCTTC
TRBV5-5,many,TRBD1,TRBJ1-1,CASSLRDSNTEAFF,TGTGCCAGCAGCCTCCGGGACAGCAACACTGAAGCTTTCTTT
TRBV5-6,few,TRBD1,TRBJ2-3,CASSLAQGAREDTQYF,TGTGCCAGCAGCTTGGCGCAGGGGGCGCGAGAAGATACGCAGTATTTT
TRBV18,many,TRBD1,TRBJ2-1,CASSPRSQGAEQFF,TGTGCCAGCTCACCAAGATCTCAGGGGGCTGAGCAGTTCTTC
TRBV10-1,NA,NA,TRBJ2-4,CASSESFLAKNIQYF,TGCGCCAGCAGTGAGTCATTCTTAGCCAAAAACATTCAGTACTTC
TRBV7-9,NA,NA,TRBJ2-1,CASSLGLGRGGQFF,TGTGCCAGCAGCTTGGGCCTGGGAAGAGGTGGGCAGTTCTTC
TRBV28,many,NA,TRBJ2-7,CASRDVDNSYEQYF,TGTGCCAGCAGAGATGTGGACAACTCCTACGAGCAGTACTTC
TRBV7-2,few,NA,TRBJ2-7,CASSSLGRGNYEQYF,TGTGCCAGCAGCTCCCTGGGACGGGGGAACTACGAGCAGTACTTC
TRBV4-1,NA,NA,TRBJ2-6,CASSQVGTGILSSGANVLTF,TGCGCCAGCAGCCAAGTAGGTACAGGAATACTCTCCTCTGGGGCCAACGTCCTGACTTTC
TRBV3-1,many,NA,TRBJ1-3,CASSQVWPSSGNTIYF,TGTGCCAGCAGCCAAGTATGGCCTTCCTCTGGAAACACCATATATTTT
TRBV25-1,many,NA,TRBJ2-7,CASSGALAFYEQYF,TGTGCCAGCAGTGGGGCACTAGCTTTCTACGAGCAGTACTTC
TRBV29-1,few,TRBD1,TRBJ2-7,CSVGDRDNEQYF,TGCAGCGTTGGGGACAGGGACAACGAGCAGTACTTC
TRBV7-6,many,NA,TRBJ1-4,CASSLSGRGRTNEKLFF,TGTGCCAGCAGCTTAAGTGGCAGGGGCCGGACTAATGAAAAACTGTTTTTT
TRBV29-1,many,NA,TRBJ1-1,CSAVYNTEAFF,TGCAGCGCCGTTTATAACACTGAAGCTTTCTTT
TRBV18,NA,TRBD1,TRBJ1-2,CASSQEQGQGATGTF,TGTGCCAGCTCACAAGAACAAGGACAGGGGGCAACAGGCACCTTC
TRBV5-1,many,NA,TRBJ2-7,CASSLDPGHGYEQYF,TGCGCCAGCAGCTTGGACCCGGGACACGGGTACGAGCAGTACTTC
TRBV7-9,NA,TRBD1,TRBJ1-3,CASSLGDSFLSGNTIYF,TGTGCCAGCAGCTTAGGGGACAGTTTCCTATCTGGAAACACCATATATTTT
TRBV20-1,few,TRBD1,TRBJ1-2,CSASIAGTGRGYTF,TGCAGTGCTTCAATCGCCGGGACAGGGAGAGGCTACACCTTC
TRBV9,many,NA,TRBJ2-1,CASSDPLGLADSSSYNEQFF,TGTGCCAGCAGCGACCCTCTCGGGCTAGCAGATTCAAGCTCCTACAATGAGCAGTTCTTC
TRBV4-3,many,TRBD1,TRBJ2-4,CASSQGTGVENIQYF,TGCGCCAGCAGCCAAGGGACAGGGGTAGAAAACATTCAGTACTTC
TRBV7-3,many,NA,TRBJ2-6,CASSLRGPSGANVLTF,TGTGCCAGCAGCTTACGGGGACCCTCTGGGGCCAACGTCCTGACTTTC
TRBV7-2,many,NA,TRBJ2-4,CASSLRPSLVKNIQYF,TGTGCCAGCAGCTTACGGCCCTCTTTAGTCAAAAACATTCAGTACTTC
TRBV5-1,many,TRBD2,TRBJ2-5,CASSWTSAQETQYF,TGCGCCAGCAGCTGGACTAGCGCCCAGGAGACCCAGTACTTC
TRBV30,few,TRBD2,TRBJ2-2,CAWTLAGATNTGELFF,TGTGCCTGGACCTTAGCGGGGGCGACGAACACCGGGGAGCTGTTTTTT
TRBV7-9,many,NA,TRBJ1-3,CASSLSNRVYSGNTIYF,TGTGCCAGCAGCTTATCCAACAGGGTTTACTCTGGAAACACCATATATTTT
TRBV29-1,many,NA,TRBJ2-5,CSGRTQETQYF,TGCAGCGGCCGGACACAAGAGACCCAGTACTTC
TRBV3-1,many,NA,TRBJ1-3,CASSQDSRGNTIYF,TGTGCCAGCAGCCAAGACAGCAGGGGAAACACCATATATTTT
TRBV5-1,many,TRBD1,TRBJ2-7,CASSGTVTYEQYF,TGCGCCAGCTCCGGGACAGTTACCTACGAGCAGTACTTC
TRBV19,many,NA,TRBJ1-4,CASSIREVGKLFF,TGTGCCAGTAGTATTCGGGAAGTTGGAAAACTGTTTTTT
TRBV29-1,many,TRBD1,TRBJ2-5,CSVDLVTGLETQYF,TGCAGCGTTGATTTGGTGACAGGGTTAGAGACCCAGTACTTC
TRBV29-1,NA,NA,TRBJ2-7,CSASSGVRLGEQYF,TGCAGCGCTTCATCAGGGGTGAGGTTGGGGGAGCAGTACTTC
TRBV5-6,many,NA,TRBJ2-5,CASSLGASEETQYF,TGTGCCAGCAGCTTGGGAGCTAGCGAGGAGACCCAGTACTTC
TRBV20-1,few,NA,TRBJ2-2,CSARDVRPQNGELFF,TGCAGTGCTAGAGATGTTAGGCCTCAGAACGGGGAGCTGTTTTTT
TRBV12-3/TRBV12-4,many,TRBD2,TRBJ2-1,CASSLNGWRGEQFF,TGTGCCAGCAGTTTAAATGGTTGGCGGGGGGAGCAGTTCTTC
TRBV24-1,many,NA,TRBJ1-1,CATSEGNGAGSTEAFF,TGTGCCACCAGTGAGGGGAACGGGGCCGGGAGTACTGAAGCTTTCTTT
TRBV29-1,many,NA,TRBJ1-4,CSVAWGTNEKLFF,TGCAGCGTCGCCTGGGGGACTAATGAAAAACTGTTTTTT
TRBV19,NA,NA,TRBJ2-3,CASSNTTGLQTDTQYF,TGTGCCAGTAGTAATACCACGGGACTGCAAACAGATACGCAGTATTTT
TRBV19,few,NA,TRBJ1-2,CASSLNRVANYGYTF,TGTGCCAGTAGTCTGAATAGGGTAGCTAACTATGGCTACACCTTC
TRBV28,many,TRBD1,TRBJ2-3,CASSRDRDFTDTQYF,TGTGCCAGCAGTCGGGACAGGGATTTCACAGATACGCAGTATTTT
TRBV12-3/TRBV12-4,many,NA,TRBJ2-7,CASRPTEGTFYEQYF,TGTGCCAGCAGACCCACAGAGGGGACCTTCTACGAGCAGTACTTC
TRBV23-1,few,TRBD1,TRBJ2-1,CASSQHGPRDRAYNEQFF,TGCGCCAGCAGTCAACACGGACCCCGGGACAGGGCATACAATGAGCAGTTCTTC
TRBV7-3,many,TRBD1,TRBJ2-7,CASSFGQGLAYEQYF,TGTGCCAGCAGCTTCGGACAGGGGTTAGCCTACGAGCAGTACTTC
TRBV29-1,many,NA,TRBJ2-3,CSVEVAADLTDTQYF,TGCAGCGTTGAAGTGGCCGCTGACTTAACAGATACGCAGTATTTT
TRBV4-3,many,NA,TRBJ2-1,CASSQVGGRVYNEQFF,TGCGCCAGCAGCCAAGTAGGTGGCAGGGTTTACAATGAGCAGTTCTTC
TRBV20-1,NA,NA,TRBJ1-2,CSARVTTLNYGYTF,TGCAGTGCTAGAGTCACGACCCTAAACTATGGCTACACCTTC
TRBV15,many,NA,TRBJ2-3,CATSRDRGTYTDTQYF,TGTGCCACCAGCAGAGATCGGGGGACATACACAGATACGCAGTATTTT